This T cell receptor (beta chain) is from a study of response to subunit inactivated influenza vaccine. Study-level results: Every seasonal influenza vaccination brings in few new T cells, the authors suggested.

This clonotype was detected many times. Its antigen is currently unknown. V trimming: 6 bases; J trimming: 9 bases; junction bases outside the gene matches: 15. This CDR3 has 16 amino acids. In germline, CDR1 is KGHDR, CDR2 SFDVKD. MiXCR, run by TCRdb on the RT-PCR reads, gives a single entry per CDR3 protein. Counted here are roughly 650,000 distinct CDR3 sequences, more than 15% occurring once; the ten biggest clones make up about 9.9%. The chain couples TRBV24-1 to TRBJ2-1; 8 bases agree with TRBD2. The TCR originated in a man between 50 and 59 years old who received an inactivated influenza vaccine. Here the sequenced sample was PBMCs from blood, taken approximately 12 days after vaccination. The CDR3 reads CATSPSGLVGGPEQFF. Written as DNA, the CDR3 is TGTGCCACCAGTCCCTCGGGACTAGTGGGGGGGCCTGAGCAGTTCTTC.